These 20 T cell receptor beta chains came from one sample sequenced in a study of CD4 T cells in relation to SARS-CoV-2 and coronaviruses. No antigen has been identified for these receptors. The unexposed donors gave CD4+ T cells in about 2010-2019, prior to COVID-19. After nine to ten days of culture, CD4+ T cells were isolated. The table came from immunoSEQ multiplex PCR; TCRdb's copy has only in-frame clones and leaves some out. This table has 20,000 to 25,000 clones, 76% appearing once. The sequencing input was CD4+ T cells from PBMCs, cultured in vitro. These receptors were obtained from a human donor in good health.

V is TRBV29-1 and J is TRBJ2-7; TRBD2 agrees at 12 bases. Per germline, CDR1 SQVTM and CDR2 ANQGSEA. The CDR3 spans 15 residues. Trimming cost V 3 bases and J 6 bases; bases outside gene matches: 9. DNA for the CDR3: TGCAGCGTTGATTTACTAGCGGGAGGTTTAGGCGAGCAGTACTTC. Protein sequence: CSVDLLAGGLGEQYF.

V usage is TRBV5-4 and J usage is TRBJ2-6, with a tentative D call TRBD1 (5 bases). The CDR3 has 15 amino acids. Germline loops: CDR1 SGHNT, CDR2 YYREEE (reference sequence). V lost 6 bases and J 0 bases, leaving 10 bases between the germline ends. CDR3 bases: TGTGCCAGCAAGACAGACCTCTCTGGGGCCAACGTCCTGACTTTC. Translating it yields CASKTDLSGANVLTF.

V and J are TRBV30 and TRBJ1-5, with D tentatively TRBD1 (6 bases). CDR1 is GTSNPN, CDR2 SVGIG, per germline (reference sequence). CDR3 length: 14 amino acids. Trimming stripped 0 bases from V and 4 bases from J, with 10 bases between. The CDR3 DNA follows: TGTGCCTGGAGTGTCCGGGACAAAAATCAGCCCCAGCATTTT. Its protein product is CAWSVRDKNQPQHF.

The CDR3: CASSRRTGVEDTQYF. DNA for the CDR3: TGTGCCAGTAGTCGCCGGACAGGGGTTGAAGATACGCAGTATTTT. The V gene is TRBV19, the J gene TRBJ2-3, with 9 bases fitting TRBD1. Germline assignment: CDR1 LNHDA and CDR2 SQIVND (reference sequence). This CDR3 spans 15 amino acids. J lost 5 bases, V lost 5 bases, and 8 bases had no gene match.

The chain joins TRBV5-5 to TRBJ1-1; D may be TRBD1 (5 bases). The CDR3 totals 13 residues. V lost 0 bases and J lost 6, with 9 bases in between. Germline loops: CDR1 SGHKS, CDR2 YYEKEE (reference sequence). The CDR3 region has the DNA TGTGCCAGCAGCTTGGTGGGGACCCCTGAAGCTTTCTTT. It encodes CASSLVGTPEAFF.

The chain recombines TRBV12-3 or TRBV12-4 with TRBJ1-2; D perhaps matches TRBD1 (5 bases). This CDR3 has 12 residues. Trimming cost V 4 bases and J 8 bases, with 11 bases left between them. CDR3 sequence reads: CASSSFGGGYTF. The CDR3 DNA reads TGTGCCAGCAGTTCCTTCGGGGGGGGCTACACCTTC.

CDR3 sequence: CASSSIQGSGEKLFF. In DNA form, the CDR3 reads TGTGCCAGCAGCTCAATACAGGGCTCTGGGGAAAAACTGTTTTTT. The chain is built from TRBV7-6 and TRBJ1-4, with D maybe TRBD1 (6 bases). In germline, CDR1 is SGHVS, CDR2 FNYEAQ. Deletions cut 4 bases from V and 8 bases from J, with 17 bases between. The CDR3 loop spans 15 amino acids.

The sample holds one count of this clone. This rearrangement joins TRBV30 to TRBJ1-2; TRBD1 agrees at 10 bases. V dropped 8 bases and J dropped 6; count of bases not matched to a gene: 15. The CDR3 covers 15 residues. Germline V gene lookup returns CDR1 GTSNPN and CDR2 SVGIG (reference sequence). This chain's CDR3 is CARDKGDRGLDGYTF. The CDR3 DNA reads as TGTGCCCGAGACAAAGGGGACAGGGGTTTGGATGGCTACACCTTC.

The chain employs TRBV5-1 and TRBJ2-1, with TRBD2 identical over 12 bases. This CDR3 has 16 residues. CDR1 is SGHRS, CDR2 YFSETQ, per germline. V lost 0 bases and J lost 3; bases outside the gene matches: 1. CDR3 DNA: TGCGCCAGCAGCTTGGGACTAGCGGGAGACTACAATGAGCAGTTCTTC. Translation gives CASSLGLAGDYNEQFF.

The chain combines TRBV2 with TRBJ2-5; the D gene could be TRBD1 or TRBD2 (6 bases each). Trimming left V 7 bases short and J 4 bases short, with 22 bases between. Germline CDR1 SNHLY, CDR2 FYNNEI. CDR3 size: 16 residues. The CDR3 spells CASTPLPAQGGETQYF. DNA for the CDR3: TGTGCCAGCACCCCCCTCCCGGCACAGGGAGGAGAGACCCAGTACTTC. The whole variable domain, filled in from reference TRBV2 and TRBJ2-5, reads EPEVTQTPSHQVTQMGQEVILRCVPISNHLYFYWYRQILGQKVEFLVSFYNNEISEKSEIFDDQFSVERPDGSNFTLKIRSTKLEDSAMYFCASTPLPAQGGETQYFGPGTRLLVL.

The chain combines TRBV6-5 with TRBJ1-4; D perhaps matches TRBD1 (5 bases). Trimming took 6 bases from V and 7 from J, leaving 15 bases between them. Germline CDR1 is MNHEY and CDR2 is SVGAGI. The CDR3 totals 14 residues. The CDR3 sequence: CASRWGSWLEKLFF. CDR3 DNA sequence: TGTGCCAGCAGATGGGGCAGTTGGCTTGAAAAACTGTTTTTT.

The chain carries TRBV5-4 and TRBJ2-3, with TRBD2 matching over 14 bases. J lost 2 bases, V lost 5 bases, and 10 bases had no gene match. Germline V gene data show CDR1 as SGHNT and CDR2 as YYREEE (reference sequence). This CDR3 spans 18 amino acids. The CDR3 DNA reads TGTGCCAGCAGACAGGGACTAGCGGGAGCGTACACCACAGATACGCAGTATTTT. Protein sequence: CASRQGLAGAYTTDTQYF.

V gene TRBV18 combines with J gene TRBJ2-3; D is unresolved. This CDR3 spans 15 amino acids. Germline lookup yields CDR1 KGHSH and CDR2 LQKENI. V lost 0 bases and J lost 5, with 12 bases in between. The CDR3 nucleotides read TGTGCCAGCTCACCACCGGTAGTAGGTAGAGATACGCAGTATTTT. Amino acid sequence: CASSPPVVGRDTQYF.

In this sample, this clone turned up a few times. The chain employs TRBV13 and TRBJ1-2; 10 bases align to TRBD1. Germline V gene data show CDR1 as PRHDT and CDR2 as FYEKMQ (reference sequence). J lost 4 bases, V lost 7 bases, and 15 bases had no gene match. The CDR3 totals 17 residues. CDR3 DNA: TGTGCCAGCACCACCCTGACTAGGACAGGGGGGATCTATGGCTACACCTTC. Translation: CASTTLTRTGGIYGYTF.

This clone was picked up a small number of times. V and J are TRBV29-1 and TRBJ1-1; D unclear. Trimming removed 5 bases at V and 3 bases at J, with 13 bases between. CDR3 length: 13 amino acids. Germline V lookup: CDR1 SQVTM, CDR2 ANQGSEA. The CDR3 nucleotides are TGCAGCGTTTTCACCCCCCGGTACACTGAAGCTTTCTTT. Translating gives CSVFTPRYTEAFF.

This chain links TRBV29-1 with TRBJ1-4; 8 nucleotides match TRBD1. Unmatched junction bases numbered 6, after V lost 2 bases and J lost 7 bases. Germline V CDR1 and CDR2: SQVTM, ANQGSEA. The CDR3 contains 14 residues. CDR3 sequence (DNA): TGCAGCGTTGAATCCGGGACAGGCGCTGAAAAACTGTTTTTT. Its translation is CSVESGTGAEKLFF.

With respect to this clone: In the same sample, other DNA sequences code for this CDR3. The chain uses TRBV27 and TRBJ1-6; no clear D gene. Germline V gene data show CDR1 as MNHEY and CDR2 as SMNVEV (reference sequence). Trimming left V 5 bases short and J 3 bases short, with 11 bases between. The CDR3 is 15 residues long. The CDR3 protein is CASSPPRGYNSPLHF. CDR3 DNA sequence: TGTGCCAGCAGTCCCCCCCGGGGCTATAATTCACCCCTCCACTTT.

This chain links TRBV6-6 with TRBJ2-5, with unresolved D. With 0 bases removed from V and 4 bases from J, the gap between germline ends came to 3 bases. The CDR3 consists of 12 residues. Germline V gene sequence: CDR1 MNHNY, CDR2 SVGAGI (reference sequence). The chain's CDR3 is CASSYSRETQYF. CDR3 sequence (DNA): TGTGCCAGCAGTTACTCCAGAGAGACCCAGTACTTC.

CDR3 in amino acids: CASSQDLRDRGNEKLFF. The CDR3 DNA reads TGTGCCAGCAGCCAAGACCTGCGGGACAGGGGTAATGAAAAACTGTTTTTT. The rearrangement links TRBV3-1 (or the pseudogene TRBV3-2) to TRBJ1-4; 10 bases match TRBD1. This CDR3 contains 17 residues. CDR1 is LGHDT, CDR2 YNNKEL, per germline (reference sequence). With V trimmed by 0 bases and J by 4 bases, 5 bases remained unmatched.

The chain joins TRBV28 to TRBJ1-4; D is unclear. The CDR3 has 13 residues. Germline V gives CDR1 MDHEN, CDR2 SYDVKM. V gave up 6 bases and J gave up 7 bases, with 12 bases separating them. CDR3 amino acids: CASSRKMGEKLFF. The CDR3 coding sequence is TGTGCCAGCAGCCGCAAAATGGGTGAAAAACTGTTTTTT.